The 16 T cell receptor beta chains below all came from one sample that was sequenced in a study of blood T cell repertoires in COVID-19. Using immunoSEQ multiplex PCR, the repertoire was profiled, and TCRdb retains in-frame clones only, with some absent. The sample contains about 200,000 clones, around nine tenths of which appear only once. What was sequenced was peripheral blood. These receptors were taken from a man aged 18 to 35 with active or convalescent COVID-19.

The rearrangement links TRBV27 to TRBJ2-3; 9 bases line up with TRBD1. CDR3 size: 15 residues. Trimming removed 6 bases from V and 5 bases from J; junction bases left unmatched: 9. From germline, CDR1 is MNHEY and CDR2 SMNVEV (reference sequence). DNA of the CDR3: TGTGCCAGCAGCCGAAGGACAGGGGTAGGAGATACGCAGTATTTT. Translation: CASSRRTGVGDTQYF.

The chain combines TRBV3-1 (or the pseudogene TRBV3-2) with TRBJ2-2, with TRBD1 matching over 7 bases. The CDR3 is 13 residues long. CDR1 and CDR2 from the germline V gene are LGHDT and YNNKEL (reference sequence). The ends lost 6 bases at V and 7 bases at J; junction bases unmatched: 5. The CDR3 nucleotides are TGTGCCAGCAGTCAATGGACAGGCGGGGAGCTGTTTTTT. Protein product: CASSQWTGGELFF.

The chain links TRBV28 to TRBJ2-3, with 9 nucleotides matching TRBD1. Germline V CDR1 and CDR2: MDHEN, SYDVKM. This CDR3 spans 17 amino acids. The V segment lost 6 bases and the J segment 3 bases; nucleotides outside the gene matches: 13. The CDR3 DNA reads as TGTGCCAGCAGCCCTCCCCGACAGGGGGTTACAACAGATACGCAGTATTTT. Protein sequence: CASSPPRQGVTTDTQYF.

The chain joins TRBV14 to TRBJ2-1; TRBD2 is a possible D gene (5 bases). Germline CDR1 reads SGHDN; CDR2 reads FVKESK. The CDR3 has 14 residues. V lost 1 base, J lost 5 bases, and 9 bases lay in between. DNA for the CDR3: TGTGCCAGCAGCCAAGTTGGGAGTCACAATGAGCAGTTCTTC. Translating gives CASSQVGSHNEQFF.

This rearrangement joins TRBV7-2 to TRBJ1-2; the D is unclear. This CDR3 contains 14 residues. Trimming removed 0 bases from V and 6 bases from J, with 11 bases in between. Germline V gene sequence: CDR1 SGHTA, CDR2 FQGNSA. This CDR3 reads CASSLAGGEDGYTF. Written as DNA, the CDR3 is TGTGCCAGCAGCTTAGCCGGAGGCGAGGATGGCTACACCTTC. Full variable domain (remainder filled in from reference TRBV7-2 and TRBJ1-2): GAGVSQSPSNKVTEKGKDVELRCDPISGHTALYWYRQSLGQGLEFLIYFQGNSAPDKSGLPSDRFSAERTGGSVSTLTIQRTQQEDSAVYLCASSLAGGEDGYTFGSGTRLTVV.

In DNA, the CDR3 is TGTGCCAGCAGCCATGTTAGCGGGAGTACTGCAGATACGCAGTATTTT. Translated: CASSHVSGSTADTQYF. The rearrangement uses TRBV3-1 (or the pseudogene TRBV3-2) and TRBJ2-3; 9 bases match TRBD2. The V and J ends lost 3 bases and 4 bases, in that order; junction bases with no gene match: 8. Germline V lookup: CDR1 LGHDT, CDR2 YNNKEL (reference sequence). The CDR3 spans 16 residues.

This chain connects TRBV7-2 to TRBJ2-5; possible D gene TRBD2, 5 bases. The CDR3 length is 14 residues. Deletions cut 2 bases from V and 5 bases from J, with 12 bases between. Germline CDR1 is SGHTA and CDR2 is FQGNSA. The CDR3 spells CASSLTRARETQYF. Written as DNA, the CDR3 is TGTGCCAGCAGCTTAACGAGGGCCCGGGAGACCCAGTACTTC.

This clone has a single count. The chain joins TRBV13 to TRBJ2-3; a possible D gene is TRBD1 (5 bases). Germline lookup yields CDR1 PRHDT and CDR2 FYEKMQ (reference sequence). This CDR3 has 15 amino acids. Between the trimmed V and J ends, which lost 4 bases and 0 bases, there was a span of 11 bases. The chain's CDR3 is CASSSVGASTDTQYF. The CDR3 DNA is TGTGCCAGCAGCTCAGTAGGGGCTAGCACAGATACGCAGTATTTT.

This clone appeared once. The V call is TRBV27, the J call TRBJ2-5; no firm D call. Germline lookup yields CDR1 MNHEY and CDR2 SMNVEV (reference sequence). V gave up 0 bases and J gave up 5 bases, with 13 bases separating them. This CDR3 has 15 amino acids. The chain's CDR3 is CASSLSGRNMETQYF. The CDR3 DNA sequence: TGTGCCAGCAGTTTATCTGGCAGAAACATGGAGACCCAGTACTTC.

Worth noting for this clone: Other DNA sequences from this sample encode an identical CDR3 as well. V gene TRBV19 combines with J gene TRBJ2-7; 7 bases line up with TRBD2. Germline V gene data show CDR1 as LNHDA and CDR2 as SQIVND (reference sequence). The CDR3 has 14 amino acids. The trim removed 1 base at V and 4 bases at J, leaving 4 bases unmatched. The CDR3 region is CASSIATGGYEQYF. The DNA for the CDR3 is TGTGCCAGTAGTATAGCGACCGGGGGGTACGAGCAGTACTTC.

The chain has TRBV21-1 and TRBJ2-1; the DNA was not compared with TRBD1, the D call given in the table. TRBV21-1 is deemed a pseudogene. This CDR3 spans 23 amino acids. CDR3: CASSKVGDRGSWLRLAYYNEQFF. In DNA form, the CDR3 reads TGTGCCAGCAGCAAAGTAGGGGACAGGGGGAGTTGGTTAAGACTAGCCTACTACAATGAGCAGTTCTTC.

V is TRBV9 and J is TRBJ2-7, with TRBD2 matching 9 bases. The CDR3 is 15 amino acids. From germline, CDR1 is SGDLS and CDR2 YYNGEE. With 0 bases clipped from V and 3 bases from J, the junction kept 4 bases outside the gene matches. The CDR3 spells CASSVGAGGNYEQYF. The CDR3 DNA sequence: TGTGCCAGCAGCGTAGGGGCGGGAGGGAACTACGAGCAGTACTTC.

This clone was detected ten times or more. The V call is TRBV4-2, the J call TRBJ1-6; TRBD1 aligns across 7 bases. This CDR3 has 15 amino acids. The germline gives CDR1 LGHNA, CDR2 YNFKEQ. Trimming cost V 0 bases and J 10 bases; bases outside gene matches: 6. The CDR3 DNA reads TGTGCCAGCAGCCAAGAAGACAGGGAAGTCTCACCCCTCCACTTT. It codes for CASSQEDREVSPLHF.

J is TRBJ2-1 and V is TRBV4-1; D unresolved. This CDR3 is built from 19 residues. V was trimmed by 0 bases and J by 0 bases, leaving 18 bases between them. Germline lookup yields CDR1 MGHRA and CDR2 YSYEKL. The CDR3 nucleotides are TGCGCCAGCAGCCAAGATACCCTCGAACTACCACCCTCCTACAATGAGCAGTTCTTC. Translating gives CASSQDTLELPPSYNEQFF.

The chain joins TRBV29-1 to TRBJ1-4; TRBD1 might be the D (5 bases). The CDR3 is 12 amino acids. CDR1 is SQVTM and CDR2 is ANQGSEA in the germline V gene. The germline V and J ends were trimmed by 5 bases and 8 bases, with 12 bases remaining between them. CDR3 nucleotides: TGCAGCGTTATTGCAGGGTCCGAAAAACTGTTTTTT. This translates into CSVIAGSEKLFF.

J is TRBJ2-3 and V is TRBV9; the match to TRBD2 covers 7 bases. The ends lost 1 base at V and 0 bases at J; junction bases unmatched: 8. Germline CDR1 is SGDLS and CDR2 is YYNGEE. The CDR3 extends over 17 amino acids. The CDR3: CASSVYAGVTSTDTQYF. CDR3 DNA: TGTGCCAGCAGCGTATATGCGGGGGTGACTAGCACAGATACGCAGTATTTT.